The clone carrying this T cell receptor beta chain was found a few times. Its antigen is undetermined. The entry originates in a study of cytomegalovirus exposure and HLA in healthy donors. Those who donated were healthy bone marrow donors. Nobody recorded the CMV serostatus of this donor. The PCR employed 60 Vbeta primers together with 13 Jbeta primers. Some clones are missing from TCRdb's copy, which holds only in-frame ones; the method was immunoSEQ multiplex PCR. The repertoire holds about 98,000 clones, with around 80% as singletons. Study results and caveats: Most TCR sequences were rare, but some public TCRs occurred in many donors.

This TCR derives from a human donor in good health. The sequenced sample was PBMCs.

The CDR3 loop reads CASSQDPGKTYEQYF. The CDR3 nucleotides read TGCGCCAGCAGCCAAGACCCCGGGAAGACCTACGAGCAGTACTTC. The V gene is TRBV4-1, the J gene TRBJ2-7, with D possibly being TRBD2 (5 bases). Deletions cut 0 bases from V and 2 bases from J, with 11 bases between. The CDR3 totals 15 residues. Germline values: CDR1 MGHRA, CDR2 YSYEKL.